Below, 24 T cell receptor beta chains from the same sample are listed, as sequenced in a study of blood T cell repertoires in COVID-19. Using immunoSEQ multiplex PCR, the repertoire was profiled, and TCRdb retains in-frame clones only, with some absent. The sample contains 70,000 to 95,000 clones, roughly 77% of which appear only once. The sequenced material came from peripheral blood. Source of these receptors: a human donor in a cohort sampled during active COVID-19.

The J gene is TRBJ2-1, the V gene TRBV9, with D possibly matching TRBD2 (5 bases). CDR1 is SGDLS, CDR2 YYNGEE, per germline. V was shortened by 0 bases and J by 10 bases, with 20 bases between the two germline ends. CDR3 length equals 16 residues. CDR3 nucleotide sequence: TGTGCCAGCAGCGTAGCCCGAAAGCTAGCAAGAGAGGAGCAGTTCTTC. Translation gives CASSVARKLAREEQFF.

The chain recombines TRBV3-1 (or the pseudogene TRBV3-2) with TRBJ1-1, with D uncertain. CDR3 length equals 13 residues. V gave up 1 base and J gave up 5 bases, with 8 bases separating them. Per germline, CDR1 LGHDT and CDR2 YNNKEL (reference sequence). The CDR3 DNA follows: TGTGCCAGCAGCCAAGTCGGCGGTACTGAAGCTTTCTTT. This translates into CASSQVGGTEAFF.

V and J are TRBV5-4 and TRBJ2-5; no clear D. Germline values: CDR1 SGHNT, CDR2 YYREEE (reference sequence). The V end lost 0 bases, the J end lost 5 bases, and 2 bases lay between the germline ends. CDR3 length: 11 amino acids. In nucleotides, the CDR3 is TGTGCCAGCAGCTTGGCGGAGACCCAGTACTTC. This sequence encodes CASSLAETQYF. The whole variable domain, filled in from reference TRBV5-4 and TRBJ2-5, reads ETGVTQSPTHLIKTRGQQVTLRCSSQSGHNTVSWYQQALGQGPQFIFQYYREEENGRGNFPPRFSGLQFPNYSSELNVNALELDDSALYLCASSLAETQYFGPGTRLLVL.

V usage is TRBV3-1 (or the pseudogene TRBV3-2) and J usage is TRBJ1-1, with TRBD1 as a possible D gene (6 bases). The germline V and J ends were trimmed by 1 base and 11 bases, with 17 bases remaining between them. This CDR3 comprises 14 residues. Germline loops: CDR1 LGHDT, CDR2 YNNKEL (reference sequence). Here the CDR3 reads CASSQVRTAGLAFF. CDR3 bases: TGTGCCAGCAGCCAAGTCAGGACAGCCGGGTTGGCTTTCTTT.

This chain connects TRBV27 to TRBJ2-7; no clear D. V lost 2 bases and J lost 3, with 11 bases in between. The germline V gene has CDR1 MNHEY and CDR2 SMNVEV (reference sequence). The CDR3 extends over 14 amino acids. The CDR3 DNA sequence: TGTGCCAGCAGTTTAAATAGAGTAGACTACGAGCAGTACTTC. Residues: CASSLNRVDYEQYF.

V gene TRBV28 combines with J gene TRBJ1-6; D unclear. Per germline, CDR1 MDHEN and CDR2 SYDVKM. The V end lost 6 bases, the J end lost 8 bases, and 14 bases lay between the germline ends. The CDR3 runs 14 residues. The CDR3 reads CASRPTLLHSPLHF. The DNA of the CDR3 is TGTGCCAGCAGGCCGACACTGTTGCATTCACCCCTCCACTTT.

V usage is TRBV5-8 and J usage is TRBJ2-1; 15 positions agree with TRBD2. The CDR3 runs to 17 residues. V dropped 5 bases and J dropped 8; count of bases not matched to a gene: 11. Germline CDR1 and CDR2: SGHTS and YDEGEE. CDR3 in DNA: TGTGCCAGCAGTCGCGGACTAGCGGGGGGGTTTTCCGATGAGCAGTTCTTC. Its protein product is CASSRGLAGGFSDEQFF.

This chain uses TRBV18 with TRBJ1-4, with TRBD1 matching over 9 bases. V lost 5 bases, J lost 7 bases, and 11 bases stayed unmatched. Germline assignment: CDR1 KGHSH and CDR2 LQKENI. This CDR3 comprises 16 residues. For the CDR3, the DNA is TGTGCCAGCTCAGAATCAACAGGGGGCGCGGGTGAAAAACTGTTTTTT. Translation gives CASSESTGGAGEKLFF.

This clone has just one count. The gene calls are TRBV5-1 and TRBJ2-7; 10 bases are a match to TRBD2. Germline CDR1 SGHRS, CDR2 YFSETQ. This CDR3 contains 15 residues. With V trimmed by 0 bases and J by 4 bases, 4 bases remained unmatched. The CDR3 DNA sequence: TGCGCCAGCAGCTTGGTAGCGGGGGGCCCTTACGAGCAGTACTTC. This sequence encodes CASSLVAGGPYEQYF.

The CDR3 reads CASSPSGQGTNIQYF. In DNA form, the CDR3 reads TGCGCCAGCAGCCCGTCGGGACAGGGGACGAACATTCAGTACTTC. The chain carries TRBV5-1 and TRBJ2-4; 10 bases fit TRBD1. The CDR3 has 15 residues. V lost 4 bases and J lost 7; bases outside the gene matches: 8. CDR1 and CDR2 from the germline V gene are SGHRS and YFSETQ. The full variable domain, its missing parts supplied by reference TRBV5-1 and TRBJ2-4, is KAGVTQTPRYLIKTRGQQVTLSCSPISGHRSVSWYQQTPGQGLQFLFEYFSETQRNKGNFPGRFSGRQFSNSRSEMNVSTLELGDSALYLCASSPSGQGTNIQYFGAGTRLSVL.

CDR3 nucleotides: TGTGCCAGCAGTTTAACCAGAACCCGAGGGAACACTGAAGCTTTCTTT. It yields the protein CASSLTRTRGNTEAFF. The rearrangement joins TRBV27 to TRBJ1-1; D is ambiguous. With 2 bases removed from V and 1 base from J, the gap between germline ends came to 14 bases. The CDR3 length is 16 residues. Germline V gene lookup returns CDR1 MNHEY and CDR2 SMNVEV (reference sequence).

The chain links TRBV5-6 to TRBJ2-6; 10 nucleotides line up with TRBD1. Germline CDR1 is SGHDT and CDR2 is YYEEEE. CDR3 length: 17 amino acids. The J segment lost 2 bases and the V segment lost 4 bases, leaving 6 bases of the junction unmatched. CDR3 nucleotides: TGTGCCAGCAGCCGCGCGGGACAGGGGACTGGGGCCAACGTCCTGACTTTC. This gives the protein CASSRAGQGTGANVLTF.

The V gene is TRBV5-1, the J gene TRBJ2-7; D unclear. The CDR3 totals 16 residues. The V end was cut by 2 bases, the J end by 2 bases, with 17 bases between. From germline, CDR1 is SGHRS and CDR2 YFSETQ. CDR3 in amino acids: CASSLTSYHSPYEQYF. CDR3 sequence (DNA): TGCGCCAGCAGCTTAACCTCCTATCATTCCCCCTACGAGCAGTACTTC.

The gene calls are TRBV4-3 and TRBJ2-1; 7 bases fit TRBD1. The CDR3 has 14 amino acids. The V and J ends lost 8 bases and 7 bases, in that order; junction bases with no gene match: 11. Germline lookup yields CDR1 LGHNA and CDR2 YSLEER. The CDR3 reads CASAFATGSNEQFF. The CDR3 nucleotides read TGCGCCAGCGCTTTTGCGACAGGGTCAAATGAGCAGTTCTTC.

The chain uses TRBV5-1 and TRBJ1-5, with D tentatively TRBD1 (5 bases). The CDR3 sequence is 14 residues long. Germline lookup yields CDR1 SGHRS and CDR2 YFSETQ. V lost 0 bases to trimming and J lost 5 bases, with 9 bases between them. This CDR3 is CASSLAGLDQPQHF. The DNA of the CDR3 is TGCGCCAGCAGCTTGGCAGGGTTGGATCAGCCCCAGCATTTT.

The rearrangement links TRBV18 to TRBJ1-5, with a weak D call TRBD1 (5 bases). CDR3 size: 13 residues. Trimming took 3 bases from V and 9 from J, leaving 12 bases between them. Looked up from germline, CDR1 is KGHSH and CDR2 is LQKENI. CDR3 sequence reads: CASSPGVGGPQHF. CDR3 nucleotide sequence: TGTGCCAGCTCACCGGGTGTCGGGGGGCCCCAGCATTTT.

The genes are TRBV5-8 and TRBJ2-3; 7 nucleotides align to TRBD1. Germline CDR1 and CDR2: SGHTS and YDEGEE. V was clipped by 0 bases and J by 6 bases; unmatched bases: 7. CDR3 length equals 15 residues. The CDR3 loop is CASSLGQGISDTQYF. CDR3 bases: TGTGCCAGCAGCTTGGGACAGGGAATCTCCGATACGCAGTATTTT.

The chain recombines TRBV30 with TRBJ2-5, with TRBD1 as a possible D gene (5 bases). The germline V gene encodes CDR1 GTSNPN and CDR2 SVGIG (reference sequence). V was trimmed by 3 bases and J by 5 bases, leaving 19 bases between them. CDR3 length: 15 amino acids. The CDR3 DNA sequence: TGTGCCTGGAGCCCCCAGGGTAACCCCCGGGAGACCCAGTACTTC. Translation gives CAWSPQGNPRETQYF.

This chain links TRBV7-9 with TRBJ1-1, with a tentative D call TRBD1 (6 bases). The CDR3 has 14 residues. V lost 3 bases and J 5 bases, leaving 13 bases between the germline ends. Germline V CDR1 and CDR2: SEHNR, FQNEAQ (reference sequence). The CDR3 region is CASSFPGGATEAFF. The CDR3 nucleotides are TGTGCCAGCAGCTTCCCTGGGGGGGCAACTGAAGCTTTCTTT.

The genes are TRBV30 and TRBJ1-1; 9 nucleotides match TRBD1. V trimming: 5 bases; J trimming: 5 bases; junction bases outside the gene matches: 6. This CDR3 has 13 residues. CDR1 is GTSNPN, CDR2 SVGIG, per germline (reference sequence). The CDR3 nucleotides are TGTGCCTGGCATCGGGACAGGGTGACTGAAGCTTTCTTT. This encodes CAWHRDRVTEAFF.

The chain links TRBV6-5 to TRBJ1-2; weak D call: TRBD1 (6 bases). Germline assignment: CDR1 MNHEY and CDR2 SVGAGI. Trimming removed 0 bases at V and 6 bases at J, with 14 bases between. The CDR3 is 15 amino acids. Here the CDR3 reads CASSYSSTTGNGYTF. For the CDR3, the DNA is TGTGCCAGCAGTTACTCGTCTACCACAGGGAATGGCTACACCTTC.

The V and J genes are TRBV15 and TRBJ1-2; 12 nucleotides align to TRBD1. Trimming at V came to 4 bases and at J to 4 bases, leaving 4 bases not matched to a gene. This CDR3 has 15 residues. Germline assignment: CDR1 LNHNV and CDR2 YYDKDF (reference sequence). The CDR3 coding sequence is TGTGCCACCAGCACGGGACAGGGGGCGGCCTATGGCTACACCTTC. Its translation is CATSTGQGAAYGYTF.

The CDR3 protein is CASSMKGRQGDDTQYF. The CDR3 DNA reads TGTGCCAGTAGTATGAAGGGAAGACAGGGGGACGATACGCAGTATTTT. This chain connects TRBV19 to TRBJ2-3; TRBD1 aligns across 9 bases. CDR1 LNHDA and CDR2 SQIVND come from the germline V gene (reference sequence). V trimming: 3 bases; J trimming: 6 bases; junction bases outside the gene matches: 10. The CDR3 length is 16 residues.

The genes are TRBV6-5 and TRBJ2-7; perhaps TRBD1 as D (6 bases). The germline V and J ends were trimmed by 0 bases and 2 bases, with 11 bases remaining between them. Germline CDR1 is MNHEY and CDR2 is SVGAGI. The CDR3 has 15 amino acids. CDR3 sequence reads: CASSYSDRPTYEQYF. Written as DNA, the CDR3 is TGTGCCAGCAGTTACTCTGACAGGCCTACCTACGAGCAGTACTTC.